This T cell receptor (beta chain) was obtained from a study of PD-L1 blockade in urothelial cancer. Measured with immunoSEQ multiplex PCR; TCRdb has only the in-frame clones, and not every one. The repertoire holds tens of thousands of clones, with almost 90% as singletons. This CDR3 spans 15 amino acids. The V and J ends lost 3 bases and 4 bases respectively, with 16 bases between them. In germline, CDR1 is ENHRY, CDR2 SYGVKD. For this clone: The antigen remains undetermined.

Findings of the study overall: At 3 weeks on treatment, tumor-associated clones expanded more with durable benefit. Better survival was predicted when blood TCR clonality before treatment fell below the median.

The receptor's source is a man aged 50 or older with urothelial cancer. The source was PBMCs, collected around atezolizumab (anti-PD-L1) treatment. V is TRBV10-3 and J is TRBJ2-7; tentatively, D is TRBD2 (6 bases). The CDR3 coding sequence is TGTGCCATCAGTGAAGGAGGGATCGGGAGTTACGAGCAGTACTTC. Its protein product is CAISEGGIGSYEQYF.